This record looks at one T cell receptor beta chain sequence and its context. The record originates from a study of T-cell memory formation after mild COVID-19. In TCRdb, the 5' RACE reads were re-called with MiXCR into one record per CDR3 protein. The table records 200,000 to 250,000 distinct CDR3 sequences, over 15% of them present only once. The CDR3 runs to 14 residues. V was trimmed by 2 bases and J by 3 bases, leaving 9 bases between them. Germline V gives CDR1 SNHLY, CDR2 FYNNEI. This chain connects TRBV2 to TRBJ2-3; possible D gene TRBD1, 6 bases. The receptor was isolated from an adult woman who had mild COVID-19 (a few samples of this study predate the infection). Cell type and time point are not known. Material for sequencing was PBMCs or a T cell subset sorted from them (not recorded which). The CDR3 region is CASSEFGTTDTQYF. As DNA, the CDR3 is TGTGCCAGCAGTGAATTTGGGACAACAGATACGCAGTATTTT.